This T cell receptor (beta chain) derives from a study of cytomegalovirus exposure and HLA in healthy donors. V lost 8 bases and J 3 bases, leaving 20 bases between the germline ends. Germline V CDR1 and CDR2: MNHEY, SVGAGI. CDR3 length: 15 amino acids. With 60 Vbeta and 13 Jbeta primers, the PCR was carried out. Original handling: About 10 million of about 80 million unique TCR beta chains were shared, per a later count. The table came from immunoSEQ multiplex PCR; TCRdb's copy has only in-frame clones and leaves some out. That table supplies the V and J calls and clone size; D and trimming were determined from the DNA. The sample lists 43,000 or so clones; 64% were seen once. Comments on this clone: Its antigen remains unidentified.

Study-wide results and caveats: Some public TCRs appeared in many individuals, while most sequences were rare. Prior analysis indicated that the majority of TCR beta V segments exhibited productivity approximately 87% or approximately 30% of the time.

Sequenced material: PBMCs. This chain links TRBV6-5 with TRBJ2-7, with D perhaps matching TRBD1 (6 bases). The origin of this receptor is a human donor in good health. The CDR3: CASRVNRGTLYEQYF. In DNA, the CDR3 is TGTGCCAGCCGTGTTAATCGTGGGACACTCTACGAGCAGTACTTC.